These 16 T cell receptor beta chains were all obtained from the same sample, sequenced in a study of blood T cells in healthy people across ages. Alongside a J-beta primer mix, a sample-barcoded 5' primer served in a second PCR lasting about 6 to 12 cycles. TCRdb itself ran the 5' RACE reads through MiXCR, one entry per CDR3 protein. This sample yields about 800,000 distinct CDR3 sequences, of which 58% are seen a single time; around 20% belongs to the top ten. Sequencing was performed on blood. The origin of the receptors is a young man in good health.

On this clonotype itself: The junction and the germline gene differ at one end; a read error may be behind it. This sequence joins TRBV2 and TRBJ2-5; no clear D. This CDR3 is 13 amino acids long. CDR1 and CDR2 (germline): SNHLY, FYNNEI. The CDR3: CTSSEVTVETQYF. DNA for the CDR3: TGTACCAGCAGTGAAGTAACCGTGGAGACCCAGTACTTC.

This clonotype has more than one count but fewer than ten. V is TRBV20-1 and J is TRBJ2-5; D not resolved. The CDR3 covers 13 residues. The germline V gene has CDR1 DFQATT and CDR2 SNEGSKA (reference sequence). Deletions cut 3 bases from V and 11 bases from J, with 19 bases between. CDR3 coding DNA: TGCAGTGCTAGTCCCCCTGCGGTAAATGAGCAGTACTTC. It yields the protein CSASPPAVNEQYF.

This chain joins TRBV3-1 and TRBJ2-5; D uncertain. The CDR3 totals 14 residues. The V and J ends lost 1 base and 5 bases respectively, with 11 bases between them. Germline V lookup: CDR1 LGHDT, CDR2 YNNKEL (reference sequence). DNA of the CDR3: TGTGCCAGCAGCCAAGTCGACCGACGGGAGACCCAGTACTTC. It codes for CASSQVDRRETQYF.

The rearrangement joins TRBV28 to TRBJ2-1, with 9 positions matching TRBD2. Unmatched junction bases numbered 7, after V lost 1 base and J lost 6 bases. The CDR3 contains 16 residues. Germline CDR1 MDHEN, CDR2 SYDVKM. This CDR3 is CASSLLGRAGGNEQFF. Here the CDR3 DNA reads TGTGCCAGCAGTTTATTGGGACGAGCGGGAGGCAATGAGCAGTTCTTC.

This sequence joins TRBV20-1 and TRBJ2-1, with D tentatively TRBD1 (6 bases). The CDR3 contains 14 residues. Per the germline V gene, CDR1 is DFQATT and CDR2 is SNEGSKA (reference sequence). Trimming cost V 6 bases and J 8 bases, with 20 bases left between them. CDR3 in DNA: TGCAGTGCGAGGGGGTTCTTAGTAAGAGATGAGCAGTTCTTC. This translates into CSARGFLVRDEQFF.

V usage is TRBV7-2 and J usage is TRBJ2-2; TRBD1 might be the D (5 bases). This CDR3 contains 16 residues. Germline CDR1 reads SGHTA; CDR2 reads FQGNSA. The germline V and J ends were trimmed by 1 base and 7 bases, with 16 bases remaining between them. As DNA, the CDR3 is TGTGCCAGCAGCTTAGAATCAGGGATACCGATCGGGGAGCTGTTTTTT. Translation gives CASSLESGIPIGELFF.

This clonotype showed up just a few times. The chain joins TRBV7-2 to TRBJ2-5; TRBD2 aligns across 8 bases. The V and J ends lost 1 base and 0 bases, in that order; junction bases with no gene match: 13. From germline, CDR1 is SGHTA and CDR2 FQGNSA. The CDR3 contains 19 residues. The CDR3: CASSLDIQRGTPYQETQYF. The CDR3 DNA follows: TGTGCCAGCAGCTTAGATATCCAGCGGGGGACGCCGTACCAAGAGACCCAGTACTTC.

The chain recombines TRBV15 with TRBJ2-1, with 7 bases lining up with TRBD1. There are 17 residues in the CDR3. Germline-derived CDR1 and CDR2 are LNHNV and YYDKDF (reference sequence). The ends lost 3 bases at V and 0 bases at J; junction bases unmatched: 8. CDR3 bases: TGTGCCACCAGCAGCAGGACAGGTCTAAGCTCCTACAATGAGCAGTTCTTC. Its protein is CATSSRTGLSSYNEQFF.

The chain combines TRBV3-1 with TRBJ1-2; D is unclear. CDR3 size: 14 residues. Germline CDR1 and CDR2: LGHDT and YNNKEL (reference sequence). The germline V and J ends were trimmed by 2 bases and 4 bases, with 11 bases remaining between them. The DNA for the CDR3 is TGTGCCAGCAGCCAATCGGCCACAACCTATGGCTACACCTTC. Translation gives CASSQSATTYGYTF.

This clonotype was found a few times. The chain has TRBV5-1 and TRBJ2-3; possibly TRBD1 or TRBD2 for D (5 bases each). The CDR3 totals 15 residues. The V gene's germline CDR1 is SGHRS and CDR2 YFSETQ. Between the trimmed V and J ends, which lost 2 bases and 7 bases, there was a span of 17 bases. The CDR3 bases are TGCGCCAGCAGCTTCTTATCAGAGGGGACGTATACGCAGTATTTT. Its translation: CASSFLSEGTYTQYF.

CDR3 amino acids: CASTLARLDNEQFF. The CDR3 DNA is TGTGCCAGCACCCTAGCGAGGTTAGATAATGAGCAGTTCTTC. The chain is built from TRBV12-3 or TRBV12-4 and TRBJ2-1; TRBD2 is a possible D gene (6 bases). The CDR3 consists of 14 residues. V was pared by 7 bases and J by 7 bases, with 17 bases between.

This clonotype occurred a few times. The gene calls are TRBV7-9 and TRBJ1-5; D uncertain. CDR3 length: 15 residues. Germline CDR1 is SEHNR and CDR2 is FQNEAQ (reference sequence). Trimming cost V 2 bases and J 11 bases, with 19 bases left between them. The DNA of the CDR3 is TGTGCCAGCAGCTTAAGTAACGGGATCCGAAACACCCAGCATTTT. Amino acid sequence: CASSLSNGIRNTQHF.

The chain links TRBV12-3 or TRBV12-4 to TRBJ2-7, with 9 bases identical to TRBD1. V was clipped by 4 bases and J by 5 bases; unmatched bases: 9. The CDR3 extends over 15 amino acids. DNA for the CDR3: TGTGCCAGCAGTTACTCCGGGACAGGGTACAACGAGCAGTACTTC. Translation: CASSYSGTGYNEQYF.

The chain combines TRBV28 with TRBJ2-7, with TRBD1 matching over 7 bases. Looked up from germline, CDR1 is MDHEN and CDR2 is SYDVKM. After removal of 8 bases from V and 3 bases from J, the junction contained 13 bases not matched to a gene. This CDR3 has 15 residues. The CDR3 reads CASVNSPGQNYEQYF. The CDR3 nucleotides are TGTGCCAGCGTTAACAGTCCGGGACAGAACTACGAGCAGTACTTC.

V and J are TRBV20-1 and TRBJ2-2, with D perhaps matching TRBD1 (6 bases). CDR1 is DFQATT and CDR2 is SNEGSKA in the germline V gene (reference sequence). The V end lost 3 bases, the J end lost 5 bases, and 7 bases lay between the germline ends. The CDR3 runs 12 residues. This CDR3 is CSARDRTGELFF. The CDR3 DNA follows: TGCAGTGCTAGGGACAGAACCGGGGAGCTGTTTTTT.

The gene calls are TRBV25-1 and TRBJ2-7, with 9 bases fitting TRBD2. This CDR3 is built from 16 residues. Germline V gene lookup returns CDR1 MGHDK and CDR2 SYGVNS. The V and J ends lost 0 bases and 6 bases, in that order; junction bases with no gene match: 9. This CDR3 reads CASSEYSGLARPEQYF. The CDR3 nucleotides are TGTGCCAGCAGTGAATACTCGGGACTAGCTCGTCCCGAGCAGTACTTC.